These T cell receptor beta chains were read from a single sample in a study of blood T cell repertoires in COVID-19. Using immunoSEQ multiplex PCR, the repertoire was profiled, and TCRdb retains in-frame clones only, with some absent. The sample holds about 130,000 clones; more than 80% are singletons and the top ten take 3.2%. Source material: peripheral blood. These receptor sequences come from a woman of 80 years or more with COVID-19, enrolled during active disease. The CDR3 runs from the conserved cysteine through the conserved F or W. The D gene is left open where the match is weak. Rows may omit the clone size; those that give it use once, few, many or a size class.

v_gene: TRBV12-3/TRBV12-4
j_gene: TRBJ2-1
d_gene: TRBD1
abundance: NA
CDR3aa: CASSRQGAKFF
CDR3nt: TGTGCCAGCAGCAGACAGGGGGCCAAGTTCTTC

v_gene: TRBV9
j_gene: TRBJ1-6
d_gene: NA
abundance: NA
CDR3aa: CASSVAQGPSSPLHF
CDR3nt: TGTGCCAGCAGCGTAGCCCAGGGCCCCTCTTCACCCCTCCACTTT

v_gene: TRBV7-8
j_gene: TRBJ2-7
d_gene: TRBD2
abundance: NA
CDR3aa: CASSPGGDLEQYF
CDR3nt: TGTGCCAGCAGTCCCGGGGGGGATTTGGAGCAGTACTTC

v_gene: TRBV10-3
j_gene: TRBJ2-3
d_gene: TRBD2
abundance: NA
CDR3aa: CAISVTSGSSDTQYF
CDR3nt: TGTGCCATCAGTGTAACTAGCGGGAGTTCAGATACGCAGTATTTT

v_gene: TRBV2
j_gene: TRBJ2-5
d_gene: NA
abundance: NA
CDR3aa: CASSESRGRQETQYF
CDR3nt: TGTGCCAGCAGTGAGAGCAGGGGGAGGCAAGAGACCCAGTACTTC

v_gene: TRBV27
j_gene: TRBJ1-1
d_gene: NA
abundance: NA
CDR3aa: CASRFNSGNTEAFF
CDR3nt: TGTGCCAGCAGATTTAATTCGGGGAACACTGAAGCTTTCTTT

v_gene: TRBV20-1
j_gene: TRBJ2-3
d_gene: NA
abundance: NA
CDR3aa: CSAPRGDTQYF
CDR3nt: TGCAGTGCTCCAAGAGGGGATACGCAGTATTTT

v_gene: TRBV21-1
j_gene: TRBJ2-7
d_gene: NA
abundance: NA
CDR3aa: CASSTKQGRCPTYEQYF
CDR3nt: TGTGCCAGCAGCACGAAACAGGGGCGCTGTCCCACCTACGAGCAGTACTTC

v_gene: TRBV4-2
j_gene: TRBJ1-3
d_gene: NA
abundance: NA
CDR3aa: CASSQEFADSGNTIYF
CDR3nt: TGTGCCAGCAGCCAAGAGTTTGCAGACTCTGGAAACACCATATATTTT

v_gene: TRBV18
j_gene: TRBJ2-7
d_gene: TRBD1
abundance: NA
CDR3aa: CASSPPSQGAREQYF
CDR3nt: TGTGCCAGCTCACCACCATCGCAGGGGGCTAGGGAGCAGTACTTC

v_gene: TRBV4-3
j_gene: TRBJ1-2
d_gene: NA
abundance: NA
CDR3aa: CASSQDLQGSNRYTF
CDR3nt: TGCGCCAGCAGCCAAGATCTCCAGGGGAGTAATCGCTACACCTTC

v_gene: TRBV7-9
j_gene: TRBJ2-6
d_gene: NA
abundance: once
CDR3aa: CASTQGSGANVLTF
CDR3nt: TGTGCCAGTACCCAGGGATCAGGGGCCAACGTCCTGACTTTC

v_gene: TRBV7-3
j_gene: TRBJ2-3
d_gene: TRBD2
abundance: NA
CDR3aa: CASSASTSGTDTQYF
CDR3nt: TGTGCCAGCAGCGCCTCGACTAGCGGCACAGATACGCAGTATTTT

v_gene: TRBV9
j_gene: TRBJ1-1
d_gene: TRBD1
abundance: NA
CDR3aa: CASSVAGQAEAFF
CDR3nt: TGTGCCAGCAGCGTAGCTGGACAGGCTGAAGCTTTCTTT

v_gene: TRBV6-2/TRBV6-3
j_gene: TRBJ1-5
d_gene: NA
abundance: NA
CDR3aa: CASSYLLRGQRHQHF
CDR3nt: TGTGCCAGCAGTTACTTATTACGAGGTCAACGGCACCAGCATTTT

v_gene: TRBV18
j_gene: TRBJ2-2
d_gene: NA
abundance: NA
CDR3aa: CASSPYAGAANTGELFF
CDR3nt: TGTGCCAGCTCACCATACGCAGGGGCCGCGAACACCGGGGAGCTGTTTTTT

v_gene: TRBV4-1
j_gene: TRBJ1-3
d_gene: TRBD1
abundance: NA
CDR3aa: CASSQDVSTRGRPDTIYF
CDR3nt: TGCGCCAGCAGCCAAGACGTTTCCACCAGGGGGCGTCCGGACACCATATATTTT

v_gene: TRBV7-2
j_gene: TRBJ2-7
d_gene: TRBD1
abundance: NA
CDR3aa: CASSPRDRSSYEQYF
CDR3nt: TGTGCCAGCAGCCCCCGGGACAGAAGCTCCTACGAGCAGTACTTC

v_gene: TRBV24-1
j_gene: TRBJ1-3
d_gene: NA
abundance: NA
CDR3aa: CATSDLLVGRTLYF
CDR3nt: TGTGCCACCAGTGATTTGCTAGTCGGCAGGACTTTATATTTT

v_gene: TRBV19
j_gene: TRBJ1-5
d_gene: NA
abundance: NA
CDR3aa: CASRANNQPQHF
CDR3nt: TGTGCCAGTAGGGCAAACAATCAGCCCCAGCATTTT

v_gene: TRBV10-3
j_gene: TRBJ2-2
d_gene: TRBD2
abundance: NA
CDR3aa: CASGGLAGTGELFF
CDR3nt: TGTGCCTCAGGGGGACTAGCGGGAACCGGGGAGCTGTTTTTT

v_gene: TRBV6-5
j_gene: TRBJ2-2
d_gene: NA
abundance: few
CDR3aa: CASSPGVIGELFF
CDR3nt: TGTGCCAGCAGCCCCGGGGTCATCGGGGAGCTGTTTTTT

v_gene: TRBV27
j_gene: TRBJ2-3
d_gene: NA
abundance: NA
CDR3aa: CASSSAGAGTDTQYF
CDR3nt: TGTGCCAGCAGTTCGGCGGGGGCCGGCACAGATACGCAGTATTTT

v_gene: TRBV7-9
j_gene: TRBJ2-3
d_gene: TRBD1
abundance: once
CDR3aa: CASSLTGTSTDTQYF
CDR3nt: TGTGCCAGCAGCTTGACAGGGACCAGCACAGATACGCAGTATTTT

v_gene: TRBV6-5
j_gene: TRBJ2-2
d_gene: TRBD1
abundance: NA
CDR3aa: CASRGQGSLGELFF
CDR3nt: TGTGCCAGCAGGGGACAGGGAAGTCTCGGGGAGCTGTTTTTT

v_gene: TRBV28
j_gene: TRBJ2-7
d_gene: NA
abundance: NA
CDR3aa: CASTAGTGVRGEQYF
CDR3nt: TGTGCCAGCACTGCGGGAACAGGGGTGCGGGGCGAGCAGTACTTC

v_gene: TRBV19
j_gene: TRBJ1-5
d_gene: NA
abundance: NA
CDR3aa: CASSPTVSNQPQHF
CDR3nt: TGTGCCAGTAGCCCGACAGTTAGCAATCAGCCCCAGCATTTT